A single sample gave rise to the 29 T cell receptor beta chains below, sequenced in a study of control samples from healthy donors and cancer patients. Only in-frame clones appear in the TCRdb table, and some are missing; sequencing was by immunoSEQ multiplex PCR. The data show approximately 140,000 clones, over 85% seen once. The sample was PBMCs. All receptors come from a man aged 45-60 years with head and neck cancer.

The chain links TRBV13 to TRBJ1-1; 8 nucleotides align to TRBD1. With V trimmed by 4 bases and J by 10 bases, 11 bases remained unmatched. Germline CDR1 reads PRHDT; CDR2 reads FYEKMQ (reference sequence). CDR3 length: 14 amino acids. The CDR3 DNA sequence: TGTGCCAGCAGCTCAGGACAGGGAAGCGGGAGAGCTTTCTTT. Protein product: CASSSGQGSGRAFF.

This rearrangement joins TRBV5-1 to TRBJ2-3; 8 bases fit TRBD2. With 5 bases clipped from V and 2 bases from J, the junction kept 7 bases outside the gene matches. Germline CDR1 and CDR2: SGHRS and YFSETQ. This CDR3 is 15 amino acids long. CDR3 protein: CASSFSGSNTDTQYF. The DNA for the CDR3 is TGCGCCAGCAGTTTCAGCGGGAGCAACACAGATACGCAGTATTTT.

The chain combines TRBV19 with TRBJ2-3, with TRBD2 matching 12 bases. Trimming cost V 6 bases and J 1 base; bases outside gene matches: 11. The V gene's germline CDR1 is LNHDA and CDR2 SQIVND (reference sequence). This CDR3 is built from 18 residues. The CDR3: CASSQTSGSTPGTDTQYF. The CDR3, as DNA: TGTGCCAGTAGCCAGACTAGCGGGAGCACCCCCGGCACAGATACGCAGTATTTT.

The chain is built from TRBV5-1 and TRBJ2-7; the match to TRBD1 covers 9 bases. This CDR3 has 15 amino acids. The V and J ends lost 5 bases and 3 bases, in that order; junction bases with no gene match: 9. Germline V gene sequence: CDR1 SGHRS, CDR2 YFSETQ. CDR3 coding DNA: TGCGCCAGCAGTCCGGACAGGGGAAGCCACTACGAGCAGTACTTC. The encoded protein is CASSPDRGSHYEQYF. Complete variable domain (other parts from reference TRBV5-1 and TRBJ2-7): KAGVTQTPRYLIKTRGQQVTLSCSPISGHRSVSWYQQTPGQGLQFLFEYFSETQRNKGNFPGRFSGRQFSNSRSEMNVSTLELGDSALYLCASSPDRGSHYEQYFGPGTRLTVT.

This chain joins TRBV4-1 and TRBJ1-5; 7 nucleotides line up with TRBD1. CDR1 and CDR2 (germline): MGHRA, YSYEKL. The CDR3 contains 16 residues. The junction had 5 bases not matched to a gene; V was cut back by 1 base and J by 2 bases. The CDR3 protein is CASSQGTGSGNQPQHF. CDR3 coding DNA: TGCGCCAGCAGCCAAGGGACAGGAAGCGGCAATCAGCCCCAGCATTTT.

The V gene is TRBV5-1, the J gene TRBJ2-3; TRBD2 agrees at 8 bases. The V and J ends lost 0 bases and 3 bases, in that order; junction bases with no gene match: 6. This CDR3 has 16 residues. In germline, CDR1 is SGHRS, CDR2 YFSETQ. The CDR3: CASSLGASGHTDTQYF. The CDR3 DNA sequence: TGCGCCAGCAGCTTGGGGGCTAGCGGGCATACAGATACGCAGTATTTT. The full variable domain, its missing parts supplied by reference TRBV5-1 and TRBJ2-3, is KAGVTQTPRYLIKTRGQQVTLSCSPISGHRSVSWYQQTPGQGLQFLFEYFSETQRNKGNFPGRFSGRQFSNSRSEMNVSTLELGDSALYLCASSLGASGHTDTQYFGPGTRLTVL.

This clone has a single count. The chain carries TRBV10-3 and TRBJ1-1; 7 bases agree with TRBD1. V gave up 5 bases and J gave up 0 bases; unmatched junction bases: 3. This CDR3 is built from 14 residues. Germline loops: CDR1 ENHRY, CDR2 SYGVKD. DNA for the CDR3: TGTGCCATCAGTAGGGGACAGCTGAACACTGAAGCTTTCTTT. It codes for CAISRGQLNTEAFF.

The V gene is TRBV7-2, the J gene TRBJ2-1, with 13 nucleotides matching TRBD2. The germline gives CDR1 SGHTA, CDR2 FQGNSA. V was clipped by 3 bases and J by 7 bases; unmatched bases: 6. The CDR3 is made up of 16 amino acids. CDR3 nucleotides: TGTGCCAGCAGCTTTCAACTGGGACTAGCGGGAAATGAGCAGTTCTTC. Translation gives CASSFQLGLAGNEQFF.

The J gene is TRBJ2-6, the V gene TRBV15, with D maybe TRBD1 (7 bases). This CDR3 is 17 amino acids long. V lost 3 bases, J lost 0 bases, and 12 bases lay in between. The germline V gene encodes CDR1 LNHNV and CDR2 YYDKDF (reference sequence). CDR3 DNA sequence: TGTGCCACCAGCAGGGGGGGACAGACCTCTGGGGCCAACGTCCTGACTTTC. Translated, it gives CATSRGGQTSGANVLTF.

This clone showed up just a few times. The rearrangement uses TRBV7-9 and TRBJ2-5; no clear D. The CDR3 is made up of 15 amino acids. V was pared by 5 bases and J by 2 bases, with 15 bases between. Germline V gives CDR1 SEHNR, CDR2 FQNEAQ (reference sequence). CDR3 DNA: TGTGCCAGCAGCCCGCTCGGGTTACCTCAAGAGACCCAGTACTTC. Translating gives CASSPLGLPQETQYF. The whole variable domain, remainder taken from reference TRBV7-9 and TRBJ2-5, is DTGVSQNPRHKITKRGQNVTFRCDPISEHNRLYWYRQTLGQGPEFLTYFQNEAQLEKSRLLSDRFSAERPKGSFSTLEIQRTEQGDSAMYLCASSPLGLPQETQYFGPGTRLLVL.

V is TRBV12-3 or TRBV12-4 and J is TRBJ2-5; D is unclear. The CDR3 has 11 residues. The V end lost 6 bases, the J end lost 5 bases, and 7 bases lay between the germline ends. CDR3 residues: CASRLGETQYF. The CDR3, as DNA: TGTGCCAGCAGACTCGGGGAGACCCAGTACTTC.

The chain is built from TRBV13 and TRBJ1-5; D not resolved. Germline V gene data show CDR1 as PRHDT and CDR2 as FYEKMQ (reference sequence). There are 14 residues in the CDR3. V lost 3 bases and J lost 2, with 8 bases in between. This CDR3 reads CASSFGLGNQPQHF. As DNA, the CDR3 is TGTGCCAGCAGCTTCGGTCTAGGCAATCAGCCCCAGCATTTT.

The CDR3 bases are TGTGCCAGCAGTTTATCCACTTCCTACGAGCAGTACTTC. Its protein is CASSLSTSYEQYF. This sequence joins TRBV27 and TRBJ2-7; unclear D gene. Germline V gene data show CDR1 as MNHEY and CDR2 as SMNVEV (reference sequence). The CDR3 consists of 13 residues. V was clipped by 0 bases and J by 1 base, with 4 bases between them.

This clone was detected a few times. This chain uses TRBV10-1 with TRBJ1-2; D gene uncertain. V shed 5 bases and J shed 8 bases, with 15 bases lying between them. The length of the CDR3 is 13 residues. The V gene's germline CDR1 is WNHNN and CDR2 SYGVQD (reference sequence). For the CDR3, the DNA is TGCGCCAGCAGTAGCCCGGGTCCGGGGGGCTACACCTTC. Its protein product is CASSSPGPGGYTF.

This chain links TRBV3-1 (or the pseudogene TRBV3-2) with TRBJ2-2; no definite D call. The ends were cut back, 4 bases at V and 2 bases at J, with 8 bases in the middle. This CDR3 is built from 14 residues. CDR1 LGHDT and CDR2 YNNKEL come from the germline V gene (reference sequence). CDR3 amino acids: CASSRFSNTGELFF. CDR3 DNA: TGTGCCAGCAGCCGCTTCTCAAACACCGGGGAGCTGTTTTTT.

The J gene is TRBJ2-3, the V gene TRBV6-5, with 8 bases identical to TRBD2. V lost 6 bases, J lost 4 bases, and 9 bases stayed unmatched. This CDR3 comprises 15 residues. The V gene's germline CDR1 is MNHEY and CDR2 SVGAGI. The DNA of the CDR3 is TGTGCCAGCAGCTCATGGACTAGCACCGCAGATACGCAGTATTTT. Translated: CASSSWTSTADTQYF.

CDR3 sequence (DNA): TGTGCCAGCAGCTCACGGGACAGGGAAACCTATAATTCACCCCTCCACTTT. Amino acid sequence: CASSSRDRETYNSPLHF. The V gene is TRBV5-5, the J gene TRBJ1-6, with 9 bases lining up with TRBD1. Per germline, CDR1 SGHKS and CDR2 YYEKEE (reference sequence). V shed 3 bases and J 2 bases; nucleotides not matched to a gene: 6. The CDR3 runs to 17 residues.

This chain uses TRBV3-1 (or the pseudogene TRBV3-2) with TRBJ1-6; 8 bases line up with TRBD1. Germline V gene sequence: CDR1 LGHDT, CDR2 YNNKEL (reference sequence). Germline trimming cut 9 bases from V and 9 bases from J; bases unmatched to any gene: 10. The CDR3 totals 14 residues. The CDR3 nucleotides are TGTGCCAGTGTACTAGGACAGGGAAGTTCACCCCTCCACTTT. Its translation is CASVLGQGSSPLHF.

The rearrangement uses TRBV12-3 or TRBV12-4 and TRBJ2-1; D is possibly TRBD1 (5 bases). This CDR3 has 12 residues. V shed 4 bases and J shed 7 bases, with 8 bases lying between them. CDR3 amino acids: CASSSSGNEQFF. CDR3 bases: TGTGCCAGCAGTTCATCAGGGAATGAGCAGTTCTTC.

The chain employs TRBV14 and TRBJ1-2; TRBD1 matches at 7 bases. The germline V gene has CDR1 SGHDN and CDR2 FVKESK. The V gene end was trimmed by 0 bases and the J gene end by 5 bases; junction bases not matched to a gene: 6. The CDR3 covers 15 residues. CDR3 in DNA: TGTGCCAGCAGCCAAGAGCCCGGGACAGAGTATGGCTACACCTTC. Amino acid sequence: CASSQEPGTEYGYTF.

CDR3 region: CASSPQVPAYNEQFF. CDR3 DNA: TGTGCCAGCAGCCCCCAGGTACCTGCCTACAATGAGCAGTTCTTC. This chain joins TRBV5-4 and TRBJ2-1; D gene unclear. The CDR3 contains 15 residues. Germline CDR1 is SGHNT and CDR2 is YYREEE (reference sequence). V was cut by 4 bases and J by 2 bases, with 13 bases left in between.

This chain connects TRBV6-2 or TRBV6-3 to TRBJ2-5; no reliable D call. The CDR3 is 15 amino acids. Trimming removed 2 bases at V and 5 bases at J, with 15 bases between. Germline CDR1 and CDR2: MNHEY and SVGEGT. CDR3 sequence: CASSYGSRRLETQYF. The CDR3 nucleotides read TGTGCCAGCAGTTACGGCTCCCGGCGGCTCGAGACCCAGTACTTC.

The chain recombines TRBV29-1 with TRBJ2-7; 7 bases match TRBD1. V shed 7 bases, J shed 1 base, and the junction held 1 base outside the gene matches. Looked up from germline, CDR1 is SQVTM and CDR2 is ANQGSEA. CDR3 length: 11 amino acids. CDR3 amino acids: CSGQGSYEQYF. DNA for the CDR3: TGCAGCGGACAGGGATCCTACGAGCAGTACTTC.

This sequence joins TRBV6-5 and TRBJ2-3; TRBD1 might be the D (6 bases). The CDR3 spans 15 residues. V was cut by 6 bases and J by 2 bases, with 15 bases left in between. Per germline, CDR1 MNHEY and CDR2 SVGAGI. The CDR3 DNA reads TGTGCCAGCAGCCTCCTTGGACAGAACACAGATACGCAGTATTTT. It yields the protein CASSLLGQNTDTQYF.

This clone was observed once. The chain recombines TRBV5-1 with TRBJ1-3; possible D gene TRBD1, 5 bases. The germline gives CDR1 SGHRS, CDR2 YFSETQ. The CDR3 consists of 16 residues. Trimming took off 2 bases at V and 0 bases at J, with 12 bases between the two ends. CDR3 sequence reads: CASSLGQAYSGNTIYF. The DNA of the CDR3 is TGCGCCAGCAGCTTAGGACAAGCTTACTCTGGAAACACCATATATTTT. The complete variable domain, with remaining parts taken from reference TRBV5-1 and TRBJ1-3, reads KAGVTQTPRYLIKTRGQQVTLSCSPISGHRSVSWYQQTPGQGLQFLFEYFSETQRNKGNFPGRFSGRQFSNSRSEMNVSTLELGDSALYLCASSLGQAYSGNTIYFGEGSWLTVV.

This sequence joins TRBV19 and TRBJ1-3; 9 nucleotides align to TRBD1. Germline V gene data show CDR1 as LNHDA and CDR2 as SQIVND (reference sequence). The CDR3 is 16 amino acids. V lost 6 bases, J lost 2 bases, and 8 bases stayed unmatched. In DNA, the CDR3 is TGTGCCAGTAGGCTAACCGGGACAGGGACTGGAAACACCATATATTTT. Translation: CASRLTGTGTGNTIYF.

The V call is TRBV28, the J call TRBJ1-4, with a weak D call TRBD1 (6 bases). This CDR3 contains 13 residues. Germline values: CDR1 MDHEN, CDR2 SYDVKM. Trimming took off 6 bases at V and 4 bases at J, with 9 bases between the two ends. The CDR3 is CASRGALNEKLFF. In DNA form, the CDR3 reads TGTGCCAGCAGGGGGGCGCTTAATGAAAAACTGTTTTTT.

J is TRBJ2-7 and V is TRBV3-1 (or the pseudogene TRBV3-2); D is uncertain. The germline V gene has CDR1 LGHDT and CDR2 YNNKEL (reference sequence). V dropped 2 bases and J dropped 1 base, with 12 bases sitting between them. The CDR3 is 15 amino acids. CDR3 bases: TGTGCCAGCAGCCAACCTGGGTTATCTTCCTACGAGCAGTACTTC. As protein: CASSQPGLSSYEQYF.

The chain uses TRBV24-1 and TRBJ2-7; perhaps D is TRBD1 or TRBD2 (6 bases each). The CDR3 sequence is 16 residues long. Trimming left V 3 bases short and J 0 bases short, with 14 bases between. The germline gives CDR1 KGHDR, CDR2 SFDVKD. Here the CDR3 DNA reads TGTGCCACCAGTGATGAGGGGGGTTTTCACTCCTACGAGCAGTACTTC. It encodes CATSDEGGFHSYEQYF.